The source of this T cell receptor (beta chain) is a study of blood T cell repertoires in COVID-19. Across the study: The origin of the acute and convalescent COVID-19 samples was the United States, Italy and Spain. Nucleic acid was either cDNA or gDNA, and it came from T cells, B-cell-depleted T cells, or PBMCs.

Seattle participants joined during active infection and were tracked over time. How the authors handled the data: The authors estimated nucleated cell counts from reference gene primer amplification. The data were produced by immunoSEQ multiplex PCR, yet TCRdb's version contains in-frame clones alone and is incomplete. The V and J calls and clone size come from that table; D and trimming were worked out from the DNA. The table includes around 270,000 clones, about 88% detected once. There are 15 residues in the CDR3. Germline-derived CDR1 and CDR2 are GTSNPN and SVGIG (reference sequence). Deletions cut 4 bases from V and 4 bases from J, with 19 bases between.

Sequencing was performed on peripheral blood. This clonotype originated in an older woman with COVID-19, enrolled during active disease. The chain has TRBV30 and TRBJ1-2, with TRBD1 as a possible D gene (6 bases). This CDR3 reads CAWISGGQGIYGYTF. In DNA, the CDR3 is TGTGCCTGGATATCTGGTGGGCAGGGGATCTATGGCTACACCTTC.